Given below is one TCR beta chain in context. The target antigen is unknown. This clone may be a read error of a much larger clone one base away. Each 20-30 mg portion of unsorted bulk tissue served as the source for co-extraction of RNA and DNA. Five distinct regions per tumor were sampled. The investigators made TCR beta cDNA from approximately 510 ng total RNA, using a constant-region primer. Amplification in three nested multiplex PCR rounds with slightly modified ARM-PCR gave rise to TCR beta libraries. Amplification in the first two PCR rounds was performed using TRBV1-TRBV30 forward primers and a C-beta reverse primer for approximately 10 cycles each. MiXCR was run by TCRdb on the multiplex PCR reads, yielding one entry per CDR3 protein. The sample lists approximately 73,000 distinct CDR3 sequences; more than 60% were seen once. V lost 10 bases and J lost 4; bases outside the gene matches: 6. Germline assignment: CDR1 SNHLY and CDR2 FYNNEI. CDR3 length: 12 residues.

The data originate from a study of tumor-infiltrating lymphocytes in primary liver carcinoma. Background on the study: The cohort included men and women aged 30 to 69 years. Study-level results: Tumors reached a significantly greater top-250-clone fraction than blood did (p = 0.039). Paired tumor-adjacent and tumor-blood samples overlapped less than tumor region pairs did.

The receptor was derived from a man aged 35-49 years with primary liver carcinoma and hepatitis B virus infection. The source material was liver tumor tissue from sampling region 4. Stated subset: tumor region T4, right-lateral pole. The chain employs TRBV2 and TRBJ2-5; 7 nucleotides match TRBD1. The CDR3 sequence: CANSRTGETQYF. The DNA of the CDR3 is TGTGCCAACAGCCGGACAGGAGAGACCCAGTACTTC.